The 14 T cell receptor beta chains given below trace back to one sample, sequenced in a study of shared clonotypes between healthy human individuals (TCRdb year 2020). Preparation of the library involved the immunoSEQ multiplex PCR assay. Held by TCRdb, this immuneACCESS table contains in-frame sequences only and omits some clones. Under half of the omission traces to an unresolved V gene where checked; the cause of the rest is unknown. This sample comprises 850,000 to 1,100,000 clones, 60% to 80% of them detected only once. About 0.89% of the sample belongs to the ten largest clones. Sequencing input: memory CD4+ T cells from PBMCs. Reading the label with the study, this specimen's cell subset or site is: CD45RA-negative fraction. Source of these receptors: a man aged 18 to 35 in good health. Some clones in this sample may be carry-over from other donors' samples.

The rearrangement joins TRBV28 to TRBJ2-3, with D maybe TRBD1 (5 bases). The V end was cut by 2 bases, the J end by 6 bases, with 12 bases between. Looked up from germline, CDR1 is MDHEN and CDR2 is SYDVKM. The CDR3 is 14 amino acids. In nucleotides, the CDR3 is TGTGCCAGCAGTTTAAGGGGTAAGTTGGATACGCAGTATTTT. Translated: CASSLRGKLDTQYF.

This rearrangement joins TRBV6-1 to TRBJ2-2, with a weak D call TRBD2 (5 bases). The CDR3 has 17 residues. With 0 bases removed from V and 2 bases from J, the gap between germline ends came to 13 bases. CDR1 is MNHNS and CDR2 is SASEGT in the germline V gene. CDR3 residues: CASSEAALAGNTGELFF. The CDR3, as DNA: TGTGCCAGCAGTGAAGCGGCTCTAGCCGGAAACACCGGGGAGCTGTTTTTT.

This rearrangement joins TRBV7-3 to TRBJ1-2, with a possible D match to TRBD1 (5 bases). Germline V gives CDR1 SGHTA, CDR2 FQGTGA. With 5 bases removed from V and 7 bases from J, the gap between germline ends came to 20 bases. The CDR3 length is 15 residues. CDR3 DNA: TGTGCCAGCAGCCCCCTGGGTCAGGGTGAGGCTGGCTACACCTTC. This encodes CASSPLGQGEAGYTF.

The chain employs TRBV28 and TRBJ2-2; weak D call: TRBD2 (6 bases). V gave up 4 bases and J gave up 0 bases, with 12 bases separating them. Looked up from germline, CDR1 is MDHEN and CDR2 is SYDVKM. The CDR3 contains 16 residues. The DNA for the CDR3 is TGTGCCAGCAGTTACTTCGGAGGGTCGAACACCGGGGAGCTGTTTTTT. This codes for CASSYFGGSNTGELFF. Together with reference TRBV28 and TRBJ2-2, the CDR3 gives the full variable domain: DVKVTQSSRYLVKRTGEKVFLECVQDMDHENMFWYRQDPGLGLRLIYFSYDVKMKEKGDIPEGYSVSREKKERFSLILESASTNQTSMYLCASSYFGGSNTGELFFGEGSRLTVL.

The chain has TRBV10-1 and TRBJ2-1; 8 bases agree with TRBD2. CDR3 size: 16 residues. V shed 7 bases and J 4 bases; nucleotides not matched to a gene: 12. Looked up from germline, CDR1 is WNHNN and CDR2 is SYGVQD (reference sequence). CDR3 region: CASKLSAGGRYNEQFF. The CDR3 DNA sequence: TGCGCCAGCAAGCTGTCGGCGGGAGGTAGGTACAATGAGCAGTTCTTC.

This clone was counted a single time. This chain uses TRBV14 with TRBJ2-3; D unclear. The CDR3 contains 16 residues. The germline gives CDR1 SGHDN, CDR2 FVKESK. V shed 4 bases and J shed 3 bases, with 17 bases lying between them. CDR3 sequence: CASSPGPRMWTDTQYF. CDR3 bases: TGTGCCAGCAGCCCCGGGCCGCGAATGTGGACAGATACGCAGTATTTT.

The chain has TRBV28 and TRBJ2-5; D uncertain. Per the germline V gene, CDR1 is MDHEN and CDR2 is SYDVKM. The CDR3 sequence is 13 residues long. V lost 7 bases to trimming and J lost 0 bases, with 9 bases between them. CDR3 protein: CASTTGYQETQYF. For the CDR3, the DNA is TGTGCCAGCACCACCGGGTACCAAGAGACCCAGTACTTC.

This clone was recorded once. The genes are TRBV19 and TRBJ1-3; D unresolved. Germline assignment: CDR1 LNHDA and CDR2 SQIVND (reference sequence). The CDR3 runs 12 residues. V shed 2 bases and J shed 9 bases, with 8 bases lying between them. The CDR3, as DNA: TGTGCCAGTAGTATAAGGGATGGCACCATATATTTT. Encoded protein: CASSIRDGTIYF.

J is TRBJ2-5 and V is TRBV4-1; a weak D match, TRBD1 (5 bases). Germline loops: CDR1 MGHRA, CDR2 YSYEKL. With 4 bases removed from V and 5 bases from J, the gap between germline ends came to 17 bases. The CDR3 is made up of 15 amino acids. The CDR3 loop reads CASSRATQGAETQYF. CDR3 in DNA: TGCGCCAGCAGCCGAGCAACGCAGGGCGCGGAGACCCAGTACTTC.

V usage is TRBV29-1 and J usage is TRBJ1-1; the D is unclear. V was trimmed by 1 base and J by 2 bases, leaving 8 bases between them. There are 13 residues in the CDR3. From germline, CDR1 is SQVTM and CDR2 ANQGSEA. The CDR3, as DNA: TGCAGCGTTGAAGCATGGGGAAACACTGAAGCTTTCTTT. Amino acids: CSVEAWGNTEAFF.

CDR3 bases: TGTGCCAGCAGTCCGAGGACAGTAAACAATGAGCAGTTCTTC. Its protein product is CASSPRTVNNEQFF. V usage is TRBV27 and J usage is TRBJ2-1; possibly TRBD1 for D (6 bases). V gave up 5 bases and J gave up 5 bases, with 13 bases separating them. The CDR3 extends over 14 amino acids. In germline, CDR1 is MNHEY, CDR2 SMNVEV (reference sequence).

The gene calls are TRBV5-1 and TRBJ2-7; 7 bases line up with TRBD2. The V and J ends lost 0 bases and 4 bases, in that order; junction bases with no gene match: 4. CDR1 is SGHRS, CDR2 YFSETQ, per germline. CDR3 length: 14 amino acids. CDR3 sequence reads: CASSLVGGVYEQYF. Here the CDR3 DNA reads TGCGCCAGCAGCTTGGTTGGGGGGGTTTACGAGCAGTACTTC.

The V gene is TRBV7-2, the J gene TRBJ2-5; D gene ambiguous. In germline, CDR1 is SGHTA, CDR2 FQGNSA. The CDR3 loop spans 13 amino acids. V was clipped by 5 bases and J by 1 base, with 8 bases between them. CDR3 region: CASSPDIQETQYF. CDR3 sequence (DNA): TGTGCCAGCAGCCCTGACATCCAAGAGACCCAGTACTTC.

The V gene is TRBV15, the J gene TRBJ2-7; 8 bases agree with TRBD1. This CDR3 comprises 13 residues. Germline CDR1 LNHNV, CDR2 YYDKDF (reference sequence). The ends lost 4 bases at V and 5 bases at J; junction bases unmatched: 4. As DNA, the CDR3 is TGTGCCACCAGCACCGGACAGGGCCACGAGCAGTACTTC. It yields the protein CATSTGQGHEQYF.